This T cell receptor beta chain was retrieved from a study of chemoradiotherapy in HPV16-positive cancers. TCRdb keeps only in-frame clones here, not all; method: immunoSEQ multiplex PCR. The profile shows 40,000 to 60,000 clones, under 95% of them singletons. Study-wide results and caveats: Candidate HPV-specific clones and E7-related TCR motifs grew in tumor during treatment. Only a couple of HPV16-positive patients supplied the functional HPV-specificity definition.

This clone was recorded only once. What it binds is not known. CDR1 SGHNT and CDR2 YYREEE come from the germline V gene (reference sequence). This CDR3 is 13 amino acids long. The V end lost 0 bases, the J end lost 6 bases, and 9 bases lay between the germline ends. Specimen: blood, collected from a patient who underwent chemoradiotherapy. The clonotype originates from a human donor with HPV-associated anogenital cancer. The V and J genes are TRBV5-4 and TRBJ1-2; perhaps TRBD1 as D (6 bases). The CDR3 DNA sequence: TGTGCCAGCAGCTTGGACAGGGAAGATGGCTACACCTTC. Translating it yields CASSLDREDGYTF.